This T cell receptor (beta chain) was identified in a study of regulatory T cells in long-lasting Graves disease. This CDR3 is built from 13 residues. Deletions cut 7 bases from V and 5 bases from J, with 14 bases between. CDR1 and CDR2 (germline): MNHEY, SVGEGT. Noted time point: persistent/refractory GD, antithyroid drugs over 5 years with positive TRAb. PBMC RNA served as the TCR library source. Sequencing libraries for TCR beta were prepared with iRepertoire HTBI primers and Arm-PCR of CDR3 regions. Via MiXCR, TCRdb re-called the multiplex PCR reads, giving one row per CDR3 protein. The data contain around 460,000 distinct CDR3 sequences, about 20% of them singletons. A few counts support this clonotype.

Sequences were derived from peripheral blood mononuclear cells (PBMCs), sampled when the disease was refractory, from a patient treated with antithyroid drugs. The chain carries TRBV6-2 or TRBV6-3 and TRBJ2-5; possible D gene TRBD2, 6 bases. This receptor was obtained from a female donor with Graves disease. CDR3 in DNA: TGTGCCAGCACCCGGCCCCGGGGGGAGACCCAGTACTTC. Residues: CASTRPRGETQYF.